The rows below give T cell receptor beta chains drawn from one sample of a study of T cell repertoires in cytomegalovirus infection. MiXCR, run by TCRdb on the reads, gives a single entry per CDR3 protein. Of 500,000 or so distinct CDR3 sequences detected, 16% appear once; the ten largest clones hold more than 20%. The sequencing sample was made of CD8+ T cells from PBMCs. The receptors derive from a human donor in good health (CMV status not recorded). Some clones in this sample may be carry-over from other donors' samples. CDR3s include the opening cysteine and the closing phenylalanine or tryptophan. D genes are given only for firm matches. Only some rows state a clone size, as once, few, many or a class for expanded clones.

TRBD2 . TRBJ2-4 TRBV5-1 CASSLAGAENIQYF TGCGCCAGCAGCTTAGCGGGGGCGGAAAACATTCAGTACTTC
. many TRBJ1-5 TRBV12-3/TRBV12-4 CASSKQDYSNQPQHF TGTGCCAGCAGTAAACAAGATTATAGCAATCAGCCCCAGCATTTT
. few TRBJ1-1 TRBV5-1 CASSLAGSLNTEAFF TGCGCCAGCAGCTTGGCTGGGTCCCTGAACACTGAAGCTTTCTTT
. many TRBJ2-7 TRBV6-2/TRBV6-3 CASSYSMGSGANEQYF TGTGCCAGCAGTTACTCGATGGGTTCGGGAGCAAACGAGCAGTACTTC
. many TRBJ1-1 TRBV12-3/TRBV12-4 CASSLASKMNTEAFF TGTGCCAGCAGTTTAGCGTCAAAGATGAACACTGAAGCTTTCTTT
. few TRBJ2-7 TRBV5-1 CASGLTTYEQYF TGCGCCAGCGGACTGACGACCTACGAGCAGTACTTC
. few TRBJ2-3 TRBV11-2 CASSTGIDTQYF TGTGCCAGCAGCACAGGGATAGATACGCAGTATTTT
TRBD1 few TRBJ1-1 TRBV10-3 CAITPGTGSTEAFF TGTGCCATCACCCCTGGGACAGGGTCCACTGAAGCTTTCTTT
. many TRBJ2-2 TRBV24-1 CATSDPAGDANTGELFF TGTGCCACCAGTGATCCCGCCGGGGACGCGAACACCGGGGAGCTGTTTTTT
. few TRBJ2-3 TRBV27 CASSYIAPSTDTQYF TGTGCCAGCAGTTATATAGCGCCTAGCACAGATACGCAGTATTTT
. few TRBJ2-5 TRBV6-1 CASLPPGTQYF TGTGCCAGCCTCCCCCCGGGGACCCAGTACTTC
. . TRBJ1-2 TRBV19 CASTTGTLGYTF TGTGCCAGTACCACAGGGACCCTGGGCTACACCTTC
. many TRBJ2-7 TRBV7-9 CASSAHIASYEQYF TGTGCCAGCAGCGCCCATATAGCATCCTACGAGCAGTACTTC
. few TRBJ2-3 TRBV6-1 CASSEFNAVYGGAADTQYF TGTGCCAGCAGTGAATTCAATGCGGTATATGGCGGGGCGGCAGATACGCAGTATTTT
. many TRBJ2-7 TRBV10-2 CASSEAHSVYEQYF TGCGCCAGCAGTGAGGCCCACAGCGTCTACGAGCAGTACTTC
. many TRBJ2-7 TRBV7-2 CASSLEGGLGDEQYF TGTGCCAGCAGCTTAGAGGGCGGCCTGGGCGACGAGCAGTACTTC